The next 21 T cell receptor beta chains were all read from a single sample in a study of molecular identifiers for immune sequencing clone quantification. Each CDR3 protein is one row after TCRdb ran MiXCR on the PCR reads. The data hold more than 450,000 distinct CDR3 sequences, with roughly 23% observed a single time. Sample: naive CD8+ T cells from blood, with Jurkat cell RNA spiked in. Described subset: FACS-sorted CD8+CD4-CCR7+CD45RA+ naive T cells. The receptors originated from a human donor in good health. Some libraries in this study had Jurkat cell RNA spiked in.

This clonotype was found many times. This sequence joins TRBV7-9 and TRBJ1-1; TRBD1 matches 7 bases. The junction had 12 bases not matched to a gene; V was cut back by 2 bases and J by 6 bases. This CDR3 region has 16 residues. Per the germline V gene, CDR1 is SEHNR and CDR2 is FQNEAQ (reference sequence). The CDR3: CASSLSKAGGGPEAFF. CDR3 coding DNA: TGTGCCAGCAGCTTAAGCAAAGCAGGGGGGGGTCCTGAAGCTTTCTTT.

The sample holds a few counts of this clonotype. The chain couples TRBV4-3 to TRBJ1-2; no clear D. This CDR3 contains 16 residues. Deletions cut 0 bases from V and 5 bases from J, with 16 bases between. Germline V gene sequence: CDR1 LGHNA, CDR2 YSLEER. CDR3 sequence reads: CASSQDSGNAVYGYTF. The CDR3 DNA reads TGCGCCAGCAGCCAAGATTCTGGGAATGCCGTGTATGGCTACACCTTC.

A word on this clonotype: At one end, the junction sequence differs from germline, possibly due to a read error. The chain is built from TRBV20-1 and TRBJ2-7; 7 bases are a match to TRBD2. CDR1 DFQATT and CDR2 SNEGSKA come from the germline V gene (reference sequence). The CDR3 is 13 amino acids. CDR3 loop: CSARQGGTYERYF. CDR3 coding DNA: TGCAGTGCTAGACAGGGAGGGACCTACGAGCGGTACTTC.

In its sample, this clonotype was seen many times. V and J are TRBV5-4 and TRBJ2-3; TRBD1 is a possible D gene (7 bases). The CDR3 runs to 15 residues. Looked up from germline, CDR1 is SGHNT and CDR2 is YYREEE (reference sequence). Trimming shortened V by 0 bases and J by 4 bases, and 12 bases separated the two germline ends. For the CDR3, the DNA is TGTGCCAGCAGCTTGGTGCCAGGGGGGTCAGATACGCAGTATTTT. Translated, it gives CASSLVPGGSDTQYF. The full variable domain, its missing parts supplied by reference TRBV5-4 and TRBJ2-3, is ETGVTQSPTHLIKTRGQQVTLRCSSQSGHNTVSWYQQALGQGPQFIFQYYREEENGRGNFPPRFSGLQFPNYSSELNVNALELDDSALYLCASSLVPGGSDTQYFGPGTRLTVL.

This clonotype has just a few counts. The CDR3 nucleotides are TGTGCCAGCAGCTCCAACATGCGATCTAGCACAGATACGCAGTATTTT. Translation: CASSSNMRSSTDTQYF. The genes are TRBV5-6 and TRBJ2-3, with D unresolved. This CDR3 contains 16 residues. CDR1 is SGHDT, CDR2 YYEEEE, per germline. The V end lost 3 bases, the J end lost 0 bases, and 14 bases lay between the germline ends.

Only a few counts were recorded for this clonotype. The chain carries TRBV2 and TRBJ2-7, with TRBD1 matching over 8 bases. V was clipped by 8 bases and J by 0 bases; unmatched bases: 12. The CDR3 covers 16 residues. Looked up from germline, CDR1 is SNHLY and CDR2 is FYNNEI. The CDR3 DNA reads as TGTGCCAGCTACCGCCTTGGGGACAGGAGCTCCTACGAGCAGTACTTC. Protein product: CASYRLGDRSSYEQYF. Together with reference TRBV2 and TRBJ2-7, the CDR3 gives the full variable domain: EPEVTQTPSHQVTQMGQEVILRCVPISNHLYFYWYRQILGQKVEFLVSFYNNEISEKSEIFDDQFSVERPDGSNFTLKIRSTKLEDSAMYFCASYRLGDRSSYEQYFGPGTRLTVT.

There are a few counts of this clonotype. The chain links TRBV5-1 to TRBJ1-1; perhaps TRBD1 as D (6 bases). V lost 0 bases to trimming and J lost 6 bases, with 15 bases between them. The germline V gene has CDR1 SGHRS and CDR2 YFSETQ. The CDR3 contains 15 residues. Here the CDR3 reads CASSLVSTGPAEAFF. Written as DNA, the CDR3 is TGCGCCAGCAGCTTGGTTAGTACAGGGCCGGCTGAAGCTTTCTTT.

This clonotype was seen a few times. The V call is TRBV7-9, the J call TRBJ2-3; unclear D gene. CDR3 length equals 13 residues. Germline values: CDR1 SEHNR, CDR2 FQNEAQ (reference sequence). The V gene lost 7 bases and the J gene lost 6 bases, with 14 bases spanning the gap. The CDR3 is CASTRTPEDTQYF. The CDR3 DNA sequence: TGTGCCAGCACCCGTACTCCCGAGGATACGCAGTATTTT.

The table lists this clonotype with a few counts. The V and J genes are TRBV20-1 and TRBJ2-7; the match to TRBD2 covers 8 bases. Germline V gene data show CDR1 as DFQATT and CDR2 as SNEGSKA (reference sequence). The V gene end was trimmed by 6 bases and the J gene end by 6 bases; junction bases not matched to a gene: 13. This CDR3 region has 14 residues. The CDR3 is CSATTGGVLAEQYF. CDR3 nucleotide sequence: TGCAGTGCCACGACCGGGGGGGTCTTAGCCGAGCAGTACTTC.

This clonotype occurred a few times. A junction boundary mismatches the germline segment, possibly from a read error. The V gene is TRBV12-3 or TRBV12-4, the J gene TRBJ2-5, with unresolved D. CDR3 size: 14 residues. CDR3 protein: CAGSLKDRSETQYF. In DNA form, the CDR3 reads TGTGCCGGCAGTTTAAAGGACCGCTCGGAGACCCAGTACTTC.

As for this clonotype: Since a much larger clone is just one base distant, this may be a read error. The chain links TRBV5-1 to TRBJ2-3; D call uncertain. CDR3 size: 14 residues. The V gene's germline CDR1 is SGHRS and CDR2 YFSETQ. V was shortened by 0 bases and J by 6 bases, with 11 bases between the two germline ends. CDR3 DNA sequence: TGCGCCAGCAGCTTGGGTGATACCGCGGATACGCAGTATTTT. Translated, it gives CASSLGDTADTQYF.

Regarding this clonotype: A read error is possible here, since a much larger clone lies one base away. V is TRBV6-2 or TRBV6-3 and J is TRBJ1-4; D is unclear. The V end was cut by 0 bases, the J end by 6 bases, with 17 bases between. Germline V gives CDR1 MNHEY, CDR2 SVGEGT. This CDR3 contains 17 residues. The CDR3 loop is CASSYSSVLELHEKLFF. Here the CDR3 DNA reads TGTGCCAGCAGTTACTCGAGTGTTTTGGAACTACATGAAAAACTGTTTTTT.

This clonotype appeared a few times. The gene calls are TRBV19 and TRBJ1-1, with a weak D call TRBD1 (5 bases). V was shortened by 3 bases and J by 5 bases, with 13 bases between the two germline ends. The CDR3 spans 14 residues. Germline-derived CDR1 and CDR2 are LNHDA and SQIVND (reference sequence). The CDR3 DNA reads TGTGCCAGTAGTATGGGCGGTTGGGGGACTGAAGCTTTCTTT. It is translated as CASSMGGWGTEAFF. The full variable domain, completed using reference TRBV19 and TRBJ1-1, is DGGITQSPKYLFRKEGQNVTLSCEQNLNHDAMYWYRQDPGQGLRLIYYSQIVNDFQKGDIAEGYSVSREKKESFPLTVTSAQKNPTAFYLCASSMGGWGTEAFFGQGTRLTVV.

With respect to this clonotype: A much larger clonotype is one base distant, so this may be a read error. The J gene is TRBJ1-5, the V gene TRBV15; unclear D gene. The CDR3 covers 17 residues. CDR1 is LNHNV and CDR2 is YYDKDF in the germline V gene (reference sequence). CDR3 protein: CATSRAGVPISNQPQRF. CDR3 DNA: TGTGCCACCAGCAGAGCTGGGGTCCCTATTAGCAATCAGCCCCAGCGTTTT.

The V and J genes are TRBV7-9 and TRBJ2-7, with 14 nucleotides matching TRBD2. The CDR3 totals 17 residues. The trim removed 8 bases at V and 1 base at J, leaving 10 bases unmatched. Germline V gene lookup returns CDR1 SEHNR and CDR2 FQNEAQ (reference sequence). The CDR3 sequence is CASCPGLAGVSSYEQYF. CDR3 bases: TGTGCCAGCTGTCCGGGACTAGCGGGAGTGAGTTCCTACGAGCAGTACTTC.

This clonotype was picked up many times. The CDR3 loop is CSAREGLRYEQYF. CDR3 coding DNA: TGCAGTGCTAGAGAAGGGCTCCGCTACGAGCAGTACTTC. The chain combines TRBV20-1 with TRBJ2-7; D is unclear. This CDR3 has 13 amino acids. V lost 0 bases and J 3 bases, leaving 9 bases between the germline ends. CDR1 is DFQATT, CDR2 SNEGSKA, per germline (reference sequence).

The chain carries TRBV27 and TRBJ2-7; 9 nucleotides agree with TRBD1. V was clipped by 6 bases and J by 3 bases; unmatched bases: 9. The germline V gene has CDR1 MNHEY and CDR2 SMNVEV (reference sequence). The CDR3 runs 15 residues. DNA for the CDR3: TGTGCCAGCAGGTTTTCCGGGACAGGGAACTACGAGCAGTACTTC. Translated, it gives CASRFSGTGNYEQYF.

This clonotype was detected ten times or more. V gene TRBV27 combines with J gene TRBJ1-1, with a possible D match to TRBD1 (5 bases). Germline CDR1 reads MNHEY; CDR2 reads SMNVEV (reference sequence). The CDR3 is 15 residues long. V was shortened by 5 bases and J by 1 base, with 14 bases between the two germline ends. CDR3 DNA sequence: TGTGCCAGCAGTCCCACGACAGACCCGAACACTGAAGCTTTCTTT. Residues: CASSPTTDPNTEAFF.

This clonotype was found many times. The chain joins TRBV6-6 to TRBJ1-1, with D unresolved. Germline V CDR1 and CDR2: MNHNY, SVGAGI (reference sequence). The ends were cut back, 0 bases at V and 8 bases at J, with 7 bases in the middle. This CDR3 spans 12 amino acids. The CDR3 region is CASSYSWGEAFF. The CDR3, as DNA: TGTGCCAGCAGTTACTCTTGGGGAGAAGCTTTCTTT.

In regard to this clonotype: The junction departs from the called germline gene at one end, perhaps through a read error. The genes are TRBV9 and TRBJ1-1; no clear D gene. This CDR3 region has 13 residues. Looked up from germline, CDR1 is SGDLS and CDR2 is YYNGEE. The CDR3 nucleotides are TGTGTCAGCAGTTTTGGAGGGAACACTGAAGCTTTCTTT. Its translation is CVSSFGGNTEAFF.

V gene TRBV29-1 combines with J gene TRBJ2-5; D is perhaps TRBD2 (6 bases). Germline lookup yields CDR1 SQVTM and CDR2 ANQGSEA. The CDR3 runs 13 residues. Trimming pared 7 bases from V and 1 base from J, leaving 13 bases between. CDR3 nucleotides: TGCAGCGGGGTGCGGGGCATCCAAGAGACCCAGTACTTC. This translates into CSGVRGIQETQYF.